The 8 T cell receptor beta chains below all came from one sample that was sequenced in a study of blood T cell repertoires in COVID-19. The data were produced by immunoSEQ multiplex PCR, yet TCRdb's version contains in-frame clones alone and is incomplete. The sample lists about 400,000 clones; 65% to 90% were seen once. The sample comprised peripheral blood. These receptors originate from a woman aged 60 to 75 with COVID-19, enrolled during active disease.

This clone was observed a few times. The chain recombines TRBV6-4 with TRBJ1-4; 7 positions agree with TRBD1. CDR3 length: 15 amino acids. V lost 0 bases to trimming and J lost 6 bases; unmatched junction nucleotides: 4. Germline loops: CDR1 MRHNA, CDR2 SNTAGT. The CDR3: CASSDSGGRDEKLFF. The CDR3 DNA follows: TGTGCCAGCAGTGACTCAGGGGGCAGGGATGAAAAACTGTTTTTT.

The sample holds one count of this clone. This rearrangement joins TRBV9 to TRBJ1-6; 9 positions match TRBD1. With 4 bases clipped from V and 9 bases from J, the junction kept 5 bases outside the gene matches. CDR1 is SGDLS, CDR2 YYNGEE, per germline. CDR3 size: 14 residues. CDR3 bases: TGTGCCAGCAGCAAAGGGACAGGGTTTTCACCCCTCCACTTT. This gives the protein CASSKGTGFSPLHF.

The chain combines TRBV20-1 with TRBJ1-2; D is undetermined. Trimming removed 6 bases at V and 8 bases at J, with 10 bases between. Per the germline V gene, CDR1 is DFQATT and CDR2 is SNEGSKA (reference sequence). This CDR3 is 10 amino acids long. CDR3 region: CSAAPEGYTF. The DNA of the CDR3 is TGCAGTGCCGCCCCCGAGGGCTACACCTTC.

The table lists this clone with a count of one. The J gene is TRBJ2-3, the V gene TRBV6-6; 11 bases agree with TRBD2. The CDR3 contains 14 residues. Germline assignment: CDR1 MNHNY and CDR2 SVGAGI (reference sequence). V lost 4 bases, J lost 6 bases, and 3 bases stayed unmatched. The DNA of the CDR3 is TGTGCCAGCAGTTGGGCTAGCGGGGGGGATACGCAGTATTTT. Translating gives CASSWASGGDTQYF.

The V and J genes are TRBV6-6 and TRBJ2-2, with 9 bases that match TRBD2. The length of the CDR3 is 15 residues. Per the germline V gene, CDR1 is MNHNY and CDR2 is SVGAGI (reference sequence). V dropped 0 bases and J dropped 6; count of bases not matched to a gene: 2. CDR3 protein: CASSYSLAGPGELFF. The DNA for the CDR3 is TGTGCCAGCAGTTACTCCCTAGCGGGGCCCGGGGAGCTGTTTTTT.

The chain carries TRBV27 and TRBJ2-5; D is perhaps TRBD2 (6 bases). Trimming pared 7 bases from V and 1 base from J, leaving 13 bases between. The CDR3 is 14 residues long. Germline assignment: CDR1 MNHEY and CDR2 SMNVEV (reference sequence). The CDR3 region is CASNSGGGQETQYF. DNA of the CDR3: TGTGCCAGCAATTCTGGGGGAGGCCAAGAGACCCAGTACTTC.

The chain links TRBV6-5 to TRBJ1-1, with 9 bases fitting TRBD1. V dropped 6 bases and J dropped 2; count of bases not matched to a gene: 4. Germline-derived CDR1 and CDR2 are MNHEY and SVGAGI. This CDR3 comprises 14 residues. CDR3 region: CASSKGQGNTEAFF. The CDR3 DNA reads TGTGCCAGCAGCAAGGGACAGGGAAACACTGAAGCTTTCTTT.

V is TRBV5-4 and J is TRBJ2-1, with TRBD1 identical over 10 bases. The CDR3 runs to 15 residues. V shed 0 bases, J shed 9 bases, and the junction held 6 bases outside the gene matches. Per germline, CDR1 SGHNT and CDR2 YYREEE (reference sequence). CDR3 amino acids: CASSLGQGAASEQFF. The CDR3 bases are TGTGCCAGCAGCTTGGGACAGGGGGCGGCTAGTGAGCAGTTCTTC.